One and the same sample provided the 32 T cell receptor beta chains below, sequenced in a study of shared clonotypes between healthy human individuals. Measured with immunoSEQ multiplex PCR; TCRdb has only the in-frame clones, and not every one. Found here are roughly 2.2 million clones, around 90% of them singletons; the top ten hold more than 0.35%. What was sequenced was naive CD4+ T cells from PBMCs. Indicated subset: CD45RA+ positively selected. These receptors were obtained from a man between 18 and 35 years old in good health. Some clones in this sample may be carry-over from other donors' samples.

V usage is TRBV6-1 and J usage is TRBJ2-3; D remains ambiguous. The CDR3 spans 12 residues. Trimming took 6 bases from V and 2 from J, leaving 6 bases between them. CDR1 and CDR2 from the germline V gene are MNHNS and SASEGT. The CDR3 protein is CASRQTTDTQYF. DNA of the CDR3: TGTGCCAGCAGACAGACCACAGATACGCAGTATTTT.

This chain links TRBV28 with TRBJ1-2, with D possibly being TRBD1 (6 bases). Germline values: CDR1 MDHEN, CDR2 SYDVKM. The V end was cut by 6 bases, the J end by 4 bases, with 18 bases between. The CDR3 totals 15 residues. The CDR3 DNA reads TGTGCCAGCAGCCCCGGGACACAAAGACTCTATGGCTACACCTTC. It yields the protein CASSPGTQRLYGYTF.

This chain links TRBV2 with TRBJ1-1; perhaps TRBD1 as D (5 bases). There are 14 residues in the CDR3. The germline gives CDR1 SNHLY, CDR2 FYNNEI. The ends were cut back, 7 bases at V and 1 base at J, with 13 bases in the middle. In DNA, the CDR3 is TGTGCCAGCAAATTAGAAGGGACGAACACTGAAGCTTTCTTT. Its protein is CASKLEGTNTEAFF.

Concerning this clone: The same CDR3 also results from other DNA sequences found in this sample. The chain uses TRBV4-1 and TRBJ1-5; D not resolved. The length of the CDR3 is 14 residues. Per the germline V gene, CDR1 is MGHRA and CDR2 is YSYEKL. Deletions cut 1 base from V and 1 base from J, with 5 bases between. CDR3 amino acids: CASSQVGSNQPQHF. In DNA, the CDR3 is TGCGCCAGCAGCCAAGTCGGAAGCAATCAGCCCCAGCATTTT.

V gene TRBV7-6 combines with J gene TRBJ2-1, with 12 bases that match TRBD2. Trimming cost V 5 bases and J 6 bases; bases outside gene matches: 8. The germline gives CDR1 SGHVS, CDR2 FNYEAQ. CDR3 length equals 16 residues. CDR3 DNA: TGTGCCAGCAGCCTCATCGGGACTAGCGGGCTCAATGAGCAGTTCTTC. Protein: CASSLIGTSGLNEQFF.

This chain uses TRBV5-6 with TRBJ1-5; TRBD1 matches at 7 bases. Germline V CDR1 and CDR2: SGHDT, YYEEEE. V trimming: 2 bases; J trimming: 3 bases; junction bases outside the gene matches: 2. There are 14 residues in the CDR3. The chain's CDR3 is CASSLQGYNQPQHF. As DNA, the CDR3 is TGTGCCAGCAGCTTACAGGGGTACAATCAGCCCCAGCATTTT.

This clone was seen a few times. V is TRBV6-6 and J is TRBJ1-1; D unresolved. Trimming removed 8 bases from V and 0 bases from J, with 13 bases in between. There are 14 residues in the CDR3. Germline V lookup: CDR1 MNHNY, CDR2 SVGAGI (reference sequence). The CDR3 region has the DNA TGTGCCAGCGGAAAGGGTAACATGAACACTGAAGCTTTCTTT. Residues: CASGKGNMNTEAFF.

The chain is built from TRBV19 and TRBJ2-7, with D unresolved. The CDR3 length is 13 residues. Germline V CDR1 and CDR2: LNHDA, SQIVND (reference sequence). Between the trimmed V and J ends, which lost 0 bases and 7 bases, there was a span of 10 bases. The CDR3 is CASSIDSTTEQYF. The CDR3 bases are TGTGCCAGTAGTATAGACTCTACTACGGAGCAGTACTTC.

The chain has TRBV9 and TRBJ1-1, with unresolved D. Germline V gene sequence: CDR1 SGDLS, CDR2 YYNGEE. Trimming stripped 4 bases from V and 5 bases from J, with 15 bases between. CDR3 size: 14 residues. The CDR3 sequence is CASSLSSPGTEAFF. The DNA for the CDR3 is TGTGCCAGCAGCCTCAGTTCCCCGGGGACTGAAGCTTTCTTT.

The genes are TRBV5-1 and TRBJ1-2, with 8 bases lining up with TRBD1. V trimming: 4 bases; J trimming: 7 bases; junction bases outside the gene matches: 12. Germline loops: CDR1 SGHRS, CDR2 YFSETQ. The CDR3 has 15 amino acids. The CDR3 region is CASSKQDRDGGGYTF. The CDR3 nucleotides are TGCGCCAGCAGCAAACAGGACAGGGATGGTGGTGGCTACACCTTC. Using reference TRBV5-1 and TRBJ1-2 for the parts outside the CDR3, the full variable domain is KAGVTQTPRYLIKTRGQQVTLSCSPISGHRSVSWYQQTPGQGLQFLFEYFSETQRNKGNFPGRFSGRQFSNSRSEMNVSTLELGDSALYLCASSKQDRDGGGYTFGSGTRLTVV.

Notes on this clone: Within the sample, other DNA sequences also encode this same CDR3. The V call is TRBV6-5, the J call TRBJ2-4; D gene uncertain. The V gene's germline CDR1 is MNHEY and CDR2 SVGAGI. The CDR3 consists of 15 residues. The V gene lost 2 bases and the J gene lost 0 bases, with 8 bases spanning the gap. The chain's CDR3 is CASSYVGLAKNIQYF. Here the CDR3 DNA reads TGTGCCAGCAGTTACGTGGGTCTAGCCAAAAACATTCAGTACTTC.

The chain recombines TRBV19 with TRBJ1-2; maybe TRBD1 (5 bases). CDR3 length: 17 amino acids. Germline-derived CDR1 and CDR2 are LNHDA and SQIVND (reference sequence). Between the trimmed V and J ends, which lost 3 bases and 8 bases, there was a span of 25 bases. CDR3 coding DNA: TGTGCCAGTAGTATTGGGGGTCTGGGTCTGGGTCTCACCGGCTACACCTTC. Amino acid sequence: CASSIGGLGLGLTGYTF.

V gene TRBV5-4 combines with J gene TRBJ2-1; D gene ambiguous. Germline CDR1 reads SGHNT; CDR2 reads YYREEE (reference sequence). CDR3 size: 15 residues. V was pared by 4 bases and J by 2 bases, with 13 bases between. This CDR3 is CASSLDANTYNEQFF. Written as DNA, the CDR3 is TGTGCCAGCAGCCTGGACGCAAACACCTACAATGAGCAGTTCTTC.

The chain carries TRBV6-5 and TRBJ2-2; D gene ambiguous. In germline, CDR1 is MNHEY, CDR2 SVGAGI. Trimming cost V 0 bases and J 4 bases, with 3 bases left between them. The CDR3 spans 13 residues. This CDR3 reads CASSYSSTGELFF. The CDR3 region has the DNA TGTGCCAGCAGTTACTCGAGCACCGGGGAGCTGTTTTTT.

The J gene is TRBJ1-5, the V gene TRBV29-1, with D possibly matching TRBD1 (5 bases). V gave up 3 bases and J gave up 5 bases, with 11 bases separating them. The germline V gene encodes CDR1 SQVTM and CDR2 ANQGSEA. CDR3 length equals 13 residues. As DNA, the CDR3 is TGCAGCGTTGATGGGACCGGTGATCAGCCCCAGCATTTT. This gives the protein CSVDGTGDQPQHF.

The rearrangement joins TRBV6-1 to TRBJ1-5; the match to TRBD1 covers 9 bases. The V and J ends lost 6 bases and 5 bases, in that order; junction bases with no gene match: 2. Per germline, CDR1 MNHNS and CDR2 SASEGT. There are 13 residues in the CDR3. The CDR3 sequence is CASRRDRDQPQHF. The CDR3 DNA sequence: TGTGCCAGCAGACGGGACAGGGATCAGCCCCAGCATTTT.

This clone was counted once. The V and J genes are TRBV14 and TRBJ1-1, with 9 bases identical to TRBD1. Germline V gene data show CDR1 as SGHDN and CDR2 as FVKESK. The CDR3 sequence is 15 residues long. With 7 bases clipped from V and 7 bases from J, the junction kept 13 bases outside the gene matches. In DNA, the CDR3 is TGTGCCAGCACCCCCCTTTCGGACAGGGGTGATGAAGCTTTCTTT. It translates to CASTPLSDRGDEAFF.

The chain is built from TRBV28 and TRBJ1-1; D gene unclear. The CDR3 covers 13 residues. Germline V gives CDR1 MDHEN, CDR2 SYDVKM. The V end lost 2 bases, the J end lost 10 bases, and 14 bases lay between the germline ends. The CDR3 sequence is CASSLPYASGAFF. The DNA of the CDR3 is TGTGCCAGCAGTTTACCTTATGCGTCCGGAGCTTTCTTT.

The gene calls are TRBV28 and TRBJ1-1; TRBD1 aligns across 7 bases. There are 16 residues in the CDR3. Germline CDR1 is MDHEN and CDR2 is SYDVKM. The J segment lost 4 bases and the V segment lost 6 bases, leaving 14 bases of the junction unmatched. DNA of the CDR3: TGTGCCAGCAGACCCTCGGGGGTCCCAGGGGGCACTGAAGCTTTCTTT. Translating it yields CASRPSGVPGGTEAFF. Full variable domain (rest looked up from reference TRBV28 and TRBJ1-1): DVKVTQSSRYLVKRTGEKVFLECVQDMDHENMFWYRQDPGLGLRLIYFSYDVKMKEKGDIPEGYSVSREKKERFSLILESASTNQTSMYLCASRPSGVPGGTEAFFGQGTRLTVV.

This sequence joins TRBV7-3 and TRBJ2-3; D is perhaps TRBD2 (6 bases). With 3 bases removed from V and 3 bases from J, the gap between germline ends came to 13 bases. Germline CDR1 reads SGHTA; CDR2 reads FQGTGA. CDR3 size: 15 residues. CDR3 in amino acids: CASSFTGTWTDTQYF. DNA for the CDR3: TGTGCCAGCAGCTTTACCGGGACTTGGACAGATACGCAGTATTTT.

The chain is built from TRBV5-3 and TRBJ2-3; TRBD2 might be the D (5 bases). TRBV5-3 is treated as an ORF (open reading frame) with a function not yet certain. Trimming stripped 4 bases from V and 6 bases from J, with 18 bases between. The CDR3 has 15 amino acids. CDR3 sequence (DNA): TGTGCCAGAAGCGAAGAGGGCCTAGCATGCGATACGCAGTATTTT. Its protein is CARSEEGLACDTQYF.

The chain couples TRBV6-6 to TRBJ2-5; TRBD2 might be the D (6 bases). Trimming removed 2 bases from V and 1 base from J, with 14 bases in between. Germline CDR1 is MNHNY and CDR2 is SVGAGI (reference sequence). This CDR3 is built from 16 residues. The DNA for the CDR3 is TGTGCCAGCAGTTACATCATCAGCGGGCCCCAAGAGACCCAGTACTTC. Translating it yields CASSYIISGPQETQYF.

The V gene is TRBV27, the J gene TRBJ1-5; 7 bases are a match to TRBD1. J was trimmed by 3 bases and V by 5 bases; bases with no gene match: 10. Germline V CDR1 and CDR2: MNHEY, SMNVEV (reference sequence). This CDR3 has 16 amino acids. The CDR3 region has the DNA TGTGCCAGCAGTAAGGTTAGGGGACAGTTCAATCAGCCCCAGCATTTT. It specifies CASSKVRGQFNQPQHF.

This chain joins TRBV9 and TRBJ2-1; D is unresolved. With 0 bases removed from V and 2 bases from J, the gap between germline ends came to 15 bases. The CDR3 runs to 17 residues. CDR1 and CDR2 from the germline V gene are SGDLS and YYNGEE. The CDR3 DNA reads TGTGCCAGCAGCGTAGGGCCCTCCGAACTCCCCTACAATGAGCAGTTCTTC. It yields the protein CASSVGPSELPYNEQFF.

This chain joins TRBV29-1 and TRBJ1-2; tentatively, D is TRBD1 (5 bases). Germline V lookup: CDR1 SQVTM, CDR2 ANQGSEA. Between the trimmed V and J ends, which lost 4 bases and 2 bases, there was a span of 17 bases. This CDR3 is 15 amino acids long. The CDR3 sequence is CSVGDRGTKNYGYTF. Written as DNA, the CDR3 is TGCAGCGTTGGGGATAGAGGGACGAAGAACTATGGCTACACCTTC.

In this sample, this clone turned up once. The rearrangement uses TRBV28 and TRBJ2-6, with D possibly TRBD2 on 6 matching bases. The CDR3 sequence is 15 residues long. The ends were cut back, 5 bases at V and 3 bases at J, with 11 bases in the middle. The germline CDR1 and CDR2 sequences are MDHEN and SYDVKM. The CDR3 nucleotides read TGTGCCAGCAGTGCACCGGGACTTGGGGCCAACGTCCTGACTTTC. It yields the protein CASSAPGLGANVLTF.

CDR3 DNA sequence: TGTGCCAGCGGAGGACAGGGCCGCTACACCTTC. Its protein product is CASGGQGRYTF. V gene TRBV5-5 combines with J gene TRBJ1-2, with 8 bases that match TRBD1. The V gene's germline CDR1 is SGHKS and CDR2 YYEKEE (reference sequence). The trim removed 7 bases at V and 9 bases at J, leaving 5 bases unmatched. The CDR3 is 11 residues long.

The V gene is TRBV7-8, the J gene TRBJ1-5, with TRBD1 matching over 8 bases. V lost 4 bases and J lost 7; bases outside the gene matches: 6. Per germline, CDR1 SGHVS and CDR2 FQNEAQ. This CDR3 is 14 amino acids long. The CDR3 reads CASSSDRGRQPQHF. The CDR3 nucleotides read TGTGCCAGCAGCTCAGACAGGGGTAGGCAGCCCCAGCATTTT.

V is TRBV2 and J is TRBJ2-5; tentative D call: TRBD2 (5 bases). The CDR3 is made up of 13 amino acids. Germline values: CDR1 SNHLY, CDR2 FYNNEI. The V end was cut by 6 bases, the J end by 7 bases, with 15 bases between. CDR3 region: CASRLAVPGTQYF. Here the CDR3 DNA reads TGTGCCAGCAGGCTAGCCGTCCCCGGGACCCAGTACTTC.

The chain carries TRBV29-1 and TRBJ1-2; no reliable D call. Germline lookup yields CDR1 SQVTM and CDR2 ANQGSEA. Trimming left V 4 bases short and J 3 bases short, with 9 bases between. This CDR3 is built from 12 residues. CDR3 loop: CSVVWVYYGYTF. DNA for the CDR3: TGCAGCGTTGTATGGGTTTACTATGGCTACACCTTC. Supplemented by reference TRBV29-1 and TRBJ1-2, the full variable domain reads SAVISQKPSRDICQRGTSLTIQCQVDSQVTMMFWYRQQPGQSLTLIATANQGSEATYESGFVIDKFPISRPNLTFSTLTVSNMSPEDSSIYLCSVVWVYYGYTFGSGTRLTVV.

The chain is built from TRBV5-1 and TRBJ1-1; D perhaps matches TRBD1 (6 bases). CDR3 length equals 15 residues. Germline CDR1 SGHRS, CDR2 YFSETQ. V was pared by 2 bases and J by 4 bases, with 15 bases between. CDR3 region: CASSLSPGETTEAFF. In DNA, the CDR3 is TGCGCCAGCAGCTTATCGCCAGGGGAGACCACTGAAGCTTTCTTT.

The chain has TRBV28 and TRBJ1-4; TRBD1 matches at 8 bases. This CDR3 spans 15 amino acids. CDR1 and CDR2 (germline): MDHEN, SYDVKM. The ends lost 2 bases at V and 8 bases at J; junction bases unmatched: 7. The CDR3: CASSLRQGAGEKLFF. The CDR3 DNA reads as TGTGCCAGCAGTTTAAGGCAGGGGGCAGGAGAAAAACTGTTTTTT.